This TCR beta chain was captured by sequencing in a study of blood T cells in healthy people across ages (dated by TCRdb to about 2015). For context, the study as a whole: In model experiments, template switching captured roughly one uniquely barcoded TCR beta cDNA molecule for every two T cells. The study measured age-related changes in TCR beta repertoire diversity using deep sequencing normalized with unique cDNA molecular identifiers. Donors were grouped into four age groups: young (average about 15 years), middle-aged (39), aged (approximately 58) and long-lived (82). To avoid experimental bias, donors of different ages were randomly spread across the sequencing lanes. For two donors (one aged 18 to 29 and one aged 80 or older), the study analyzed two additional independent replicas of 1 million unique cDNA reads from the same blood draw.

Donors were roughly 40 systemically healthy Caucasian individuals from Russia aged 6 to 90 years. Each donor gave roughly 9.5 milliliters of peripheral blood, collected into EDTA-treated Vacutainer tubes. Ficoll-Paque density-gradient centrifugation was used to isolate PBMCs, with at least 7 million per sample. Total RNA, at least 5 micrograms per sample, was extracted from PBMCs with Trizol reagent. For every donor, an aliquot of PBMCs went through flow cytometry to measure the percentages of naive CD45RAhigh/CD27high T cells. The CDR3 has 15 amino acids, counting the end cysteine and phenylalanine. Only the CDR3 region is kept as DNA, spanning 45 bases read in frame from base 1. From a lookup of the germline V gene, CDR1 and CDR2 are LGHNA and YNFKEQ. Relative to germline, V is 5 bases shorter and J is 0 bases shorter, with 13 bases between their ends. Library preparation was by 5' RACE. For sequencing, an Illumina HiSeq 2500 was employed. A second PCR of about 6 to 11 cycles was run with a J-beta primer mix and a sample-barcoded 5' primer. A unique molecular identifier was introduced onto each TCR beta cDNA molecule by a template-switch 5' adaptor carrying 12 random nucleotides. Each sample yielded at least 2.5 million CDR3-containing paired-end reads. First-strand cDNA synthesis was performed from all RNA using the Mint cDNA synthesis kit, with priming by a TRBC-specific oligonucleotide. All cDNA was treated with uracil-DNA glycosylase and then went through a first 18-cycle PCR with the universal primers M1SS and BC2_uni_R. Processing in the source paper ran as follows. For normalization, 1 million high-quality reads, each with a distinct molecular identifier, were randomly selected from each sample. Instead of being binned into consensus sequences, reads that shared molecular identifiers were thrown out. MiTCR, run with a Q25 quality threshold and the strictest error-elimination algorithm, handled CDR3 identification, clonotype clustering and error correction. Lower-bound total TCR beta diversity was estimated with a nonparametric unseen species model using Euler transformation. TCRdb applied fastp at Q25 and MiXCR to the public reads, then kept only in-frame beta chains. Rows are combined by CDR3 protein, so each entry shows the most common genes and DNA. For this entry, the V and J calls and clone size follow TCRdb and not the study's own pipeline. The sample has hundreds of thousands of distinct CDR3 sequences on record, less than 45% of them singletons. The top ten constitute around 30% of the sample.

The full study reports these points: Estimates of total diversity from one million sequenced T cells were regarded as lower bounds and underestimates. Because donor CMV infection status was unknown, age-related changes in expanded clonotypes were potentially confounded. Compared with the aged group, more naive CD4+ T cells, fewer expanded clones and increased TCR diversity were shown by the long-lived group, suggesting age selection. There was a strong correlation between observed TCR beta diversity and the percentage of naive T cells measured by flow cytometry. Observed TCR beta diversity per million T cells fell roughly linearly with age, and a significant reduction was already apparent by age about 36. Since profiling was done on bulk unsorted PBMCs, naive and antigen-experienced compartments could not be conclusively compared.

On this clonotype: Its antigen is unknown. Per-nucleotide qualities are absent, and no much larger clonotype sits a single base away.

This receptor was obtained from a man aged 80 or over in good health. This receptor chain uses TRBV4-2 and TRBJ1-2, with the D segment identity uncertain. The sample consisted of blood. The CDR3: CASSLRAGANYGYTF. The bases are TGTGCCAGCAGCTTGAGGGCCGGAGCTAACTATGGCTACACCTTC.